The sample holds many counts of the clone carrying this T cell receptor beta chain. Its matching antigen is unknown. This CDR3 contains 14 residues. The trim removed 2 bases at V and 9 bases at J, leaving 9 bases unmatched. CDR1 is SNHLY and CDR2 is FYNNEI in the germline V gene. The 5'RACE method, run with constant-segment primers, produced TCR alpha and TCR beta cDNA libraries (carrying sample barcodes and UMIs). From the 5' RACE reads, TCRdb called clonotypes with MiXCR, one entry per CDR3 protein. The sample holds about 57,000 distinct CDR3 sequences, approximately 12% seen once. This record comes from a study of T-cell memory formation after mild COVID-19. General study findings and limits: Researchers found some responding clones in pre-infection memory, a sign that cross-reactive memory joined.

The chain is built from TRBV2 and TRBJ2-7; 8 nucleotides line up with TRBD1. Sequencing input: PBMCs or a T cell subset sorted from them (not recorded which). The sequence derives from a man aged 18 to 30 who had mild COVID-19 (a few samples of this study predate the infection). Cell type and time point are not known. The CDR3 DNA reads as TGTGCCAGCAGTGAATCTCCAGGGGGCATTCGGCAGTACGTC. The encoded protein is CASSESPGGIRQYV.